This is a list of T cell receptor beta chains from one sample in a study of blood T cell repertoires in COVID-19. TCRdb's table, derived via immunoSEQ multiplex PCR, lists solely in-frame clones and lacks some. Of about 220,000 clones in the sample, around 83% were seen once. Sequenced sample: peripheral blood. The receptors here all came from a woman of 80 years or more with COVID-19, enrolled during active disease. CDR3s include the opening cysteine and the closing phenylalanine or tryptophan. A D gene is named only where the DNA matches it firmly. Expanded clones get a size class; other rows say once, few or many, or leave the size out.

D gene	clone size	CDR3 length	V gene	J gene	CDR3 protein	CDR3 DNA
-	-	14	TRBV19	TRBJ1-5	CASSFWAFNQPQHF	TGTGCCAGTAGTTTCTGGGCGTTCAATCAGCCCCAGCATTTT
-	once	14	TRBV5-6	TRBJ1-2	CASSAAGLSDGYTF	TGTGCCAGCAGCGCCGCAGGGTTGAGCGATGGCTACACCTTC
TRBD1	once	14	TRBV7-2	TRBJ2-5	CASSKGALRETQYF	TGTGCCAGCAGCAAGGGGGCCCTTCGAGAGACCCAGTACTTC
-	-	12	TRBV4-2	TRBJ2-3	CASSHYSLHRSF	TGTGCCAGCAGCCACTACAGCCTTCACAGATCTTTT
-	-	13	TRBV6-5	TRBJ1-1	CASRTSGIPEAFF	TGTGCCAGCAGGACCTCGGGGATCCCTGAAGCTTTCTTT
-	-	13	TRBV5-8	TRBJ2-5	CASKKRGWETQYF	TGTGCCAGCAAGAAAAGGGGTTGGGAGACCCAGTACTTC
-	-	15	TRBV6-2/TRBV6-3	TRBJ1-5	CASSFMRTVNQPQHF	TGTGCCAGCAGTTTTATGAGGACAGTGAATCAGCCCCAGCATTTT
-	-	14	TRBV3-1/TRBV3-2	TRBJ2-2	CASSQEGVTGELFF	TGTGCCAGCAGCCAAGAAGGGGTCACCGGGGAGCTGTTTTTT
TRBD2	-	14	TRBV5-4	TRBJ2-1	CASSLPGGLGEQFF	TGTGCCAGCAGCTTGCCGGGGGGGCTTGGTGAGCAGTTCTTC
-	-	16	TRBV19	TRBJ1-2	CASSIGGGDPTYGYTF	TGTGCCAGTAGTATAGGGGGGGGCGATCCCACCTATGGCTACACCTTC
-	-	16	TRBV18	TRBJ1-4	CASSPSAAATNEKLFF	TGTGCCAGCTCACCATCCGCGGCAGCAACTAATGAAAAACTGTTTTTT
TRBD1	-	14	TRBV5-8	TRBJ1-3	CASSPRGLGNTIYF	TGTGCCAGCAGCCCCAGGGGGCTAGGAAACACCATATATTTT
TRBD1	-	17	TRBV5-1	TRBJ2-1	CASSLVPRAGGYNEQFF	TGCGCCAGCAGCTTGGTACCCAGGGCAGGGGGCTACAATGAGCAGTTCTTC
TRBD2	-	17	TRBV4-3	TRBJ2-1	CASSQELAGVAANEQFF	TGCGCCAGCAGCCAAGAGCTAGCGGGAGTAGCTGCCAATGAGCAGTTCTTC
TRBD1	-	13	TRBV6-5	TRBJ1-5	CASSPTGEQPQHF	TGTGCCAGCAGTCCTACAGGGGAGCAGCCCCAGCATTTT
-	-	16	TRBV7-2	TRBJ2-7	CASSLDPTTSSYEQYF	TGTGCCAGCAGCTTAGATCCAACAACCAGCTCCTACGAGCAGTACTTC
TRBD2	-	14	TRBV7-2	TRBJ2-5	CASSPSGTGETQYF	TGTGCCAGCAGCCCTAGCGGGACGGGGGAGACCCAGTACTTC
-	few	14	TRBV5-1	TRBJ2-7	CASSLNLGIDAQYF	TGCGCCAGCAGCTTGAACCTCGGGATTGACGCGCAGTACTTC
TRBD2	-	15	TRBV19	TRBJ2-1	CASSRSASGNNEQFF	TGTGCCAGTAGTCGCTCAGCTAGCGGAAACAATGAGCAGTTCTTC
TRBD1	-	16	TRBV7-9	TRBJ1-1	CASSTPGQGLNTEAFF	TGTGCCAGCAGCACCCCGGGACAGGGATTGAACACTGAAGCTTTCTTT
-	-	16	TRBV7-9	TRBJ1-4	CASSLDSTATNEKLFF	TGTGCCAGCAGCTTAGATTCGACAGCAACTAATGAAAAACTGTTTTTT
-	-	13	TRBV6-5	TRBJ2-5	CASSSDSFRTQYF	TGTGCCAGCAGCTCCGACTCGTTTCGGACCCAGTACTTC
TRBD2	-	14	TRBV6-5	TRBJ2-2	CASSQRGDTGELFF	TGTGCCAGCTCGCAGCGGGGAGACACCGGGGAGCTGTTTTTT
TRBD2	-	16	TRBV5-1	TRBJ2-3	CASSLGTSGRADTQYF	TGCGCCAGCAGCTTGGGGACTAGCGGGAGGGCAGATACGCAGTATTTT
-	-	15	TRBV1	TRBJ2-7	CTSSQGTGTNLEQYF	TGCACCAGCAGCCAAGGGACCGGGACTAACCTCGAGCAGTACTTC
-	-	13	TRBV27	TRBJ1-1	CASSRQIRTEAFF	TGTGCCAGCAGTCGCCAGATCCGCACTGAAGCTTTCTTT
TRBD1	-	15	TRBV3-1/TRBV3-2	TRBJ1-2	CASSQGTGGFDGYTF	TGTGCCAGCAGCCAGGGGACAGGGGGTTTTGATGGCTACACCTTC
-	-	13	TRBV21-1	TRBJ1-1	CASTPPSITEAFF	TGTGCCAGCACCCCTCCCAGTATAACTGAAGCTTTCTTT
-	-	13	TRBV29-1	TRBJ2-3	CSVVAGRTDTQYF	TGCAGCGTTGTGGCAGGGCGGACAGATACGCAGTATTTT
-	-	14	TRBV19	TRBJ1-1	CASSVPRLNTEAFF	TGTGCCAGTAGTGTCCCCAGATTGAACACTGAAGCTTTCTTT
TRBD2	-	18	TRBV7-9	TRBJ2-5	CASSPRTSGRAVQETQYF	TGTGCCAGCAGCCCTCGCACTAGCGGGAGGGCGGTCCAAGAGACCCAGTACTTC
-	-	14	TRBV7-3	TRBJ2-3	CASSLHVAGNTQYF	TGTGCCAGCAGCTTACACGTCGCGGGAAATACGCAGTATTTT
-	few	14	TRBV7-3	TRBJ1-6	CASSSTAYNSPLHF	TGTGCCAGCAGCTCGACAGCTTATAATTCACCCCTCCACTTT
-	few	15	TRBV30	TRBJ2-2	CAWSVSLANTGELFF	TGTGCCTGGAGTGTAAGCCTCGCGAACACCGGGGAGCTGTTTTTT
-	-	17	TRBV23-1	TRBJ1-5	CASSRDKDSYSNQPQHF	TGCGCCAGCAGCCGGGACAAGGACTCGTATAGCAATCAGCCCCAGCATTTT
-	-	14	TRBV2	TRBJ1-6	CASNLPVRNSPLHF	TGTGCCAGCAATCTCCCAGTAAGAAATTCACCCCTCCACTTT
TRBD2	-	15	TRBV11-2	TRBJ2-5	CASSPGLAGGETQYF	TGTGCCAGCAGCCCAGGACTAGCGGGAGGGGAGACCCAGTACTTC
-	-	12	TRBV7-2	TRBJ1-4	CASSLDTEKLFF	TGTGCCAGCAGCCTCGACACTGAAAAACTGTTTTTT
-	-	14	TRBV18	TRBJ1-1	CASSSTLGNTEAFF	TGTGCCAGCTCATCGACACTGGGGAACACTGAAGCTTTCTTT
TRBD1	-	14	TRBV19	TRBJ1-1	CASTSDRGNTEAFF	TGTGCCAGTACCTCGGACAGGGGGAACACTGAAGCTTTCTTT
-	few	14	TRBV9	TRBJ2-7	CASSIRGGSYEQYF	TGTGCCAGCAGCATCAGGGGAGGGTCCTACGAGCAGTACTTC
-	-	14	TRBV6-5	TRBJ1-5	CASRDTGQGQPQHF	TGTGCCAGCAGGGACACAGGGCAAGGCCAGCCCCAGCATTTT
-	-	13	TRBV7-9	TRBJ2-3	CASSPRRGDTQYF	TGTGCCAGCAGTCCGAGGAGGGGTGATACGCAGTATTTT